A single sample is the source of the 26 T cell receptor beta chains below, sequenced in a study of glioma-infiltrating T cells after dendritic cell vaccination. TCRdb's table, derived via immunoSEQ multiplex PCR, lists solely in-frame clones and lacks some. The sample has more than 85,000 clones, roughly 84% seen once. The source material was blood, sampled before dendritic cell vaccination. These receptors originate from a human donor with glioblastoma.

This sequence joins TRBV4-2 and TRBJ1-2; D is perhaps TRBD1 (6 bases). Germline V gene sequence: CDR1 LGHNA, CDR2 YNFKEQ. The CDR3 runs to 15 residues. The germline V and J ends were trimmed by 4 bases and 3 bases, with 15 bases remaining between them. CDR3 region: CASSPPETGDYGYTF. For the CDR3, the DNA is TGTGCCAGCAGCCCCCCCGAGACAGGAGACTATGGCTACACCTTC.

This clone came up a few times. The chain links TRBV25-1 to TRBJ2-7; weak D call: TRBD2 (5 bases). Between the trimmed V and J ends, which lost 7 bases and 5 bases, there was a span of 12 bases. Germline CDR1 reads MGHDK; CDR2 reads SYGVNS. The CDR3 consists of 12 residues. CDR3 protein: CASTLGGNEQYF. In DNA form, the CDR3 reads TGTGCCAGCACCTTAGGAGGAAACGAGCAGTACTTC.

This chain joins TRBV4-1 and TRBJ2-5, with 10 bases aligning to TRBD2. The CDR3 length is 19 residues. Germline CDR1 is MGHRA and CDR2 is YSYEKL. V was pared by 0 bases and J by 2 bases, with 12 bases of the junction left unmatched. This CDR3 reads CASSQDKSGRAPRQETQYF. The CDR3 coding sequence is TGCGCCAGCAGCCAAGATAAGAGCGGGAGGGCACCCCGACAAGAGACCCAGTACTTC.

This chain joins TRBV5-6 and TRBJ2-1, with D unresolved. The CDR3 totals 14 residues. Germline loops: CDR1 SGHDT, CDR2 YYEEEE. V lost 0 bases to trimming and J lost 9 bases, with 13 bases between them. The CDR3 reads CASSLGAFYSEQFF. DNA for the CDR3: TGTGCCAGCAGCTTGGGAGCATTCTATAGTGAGCAGTTCTTC.

The rearrangement joins TRBV19 to TRBJ2-2; 7 bases align to TRBD1. Germline V lookup: CDR1 LNHDA, CDR2 SQIVND (reference sequence). The V and J ends lost 5 bases and 0 bases, in that order; junction bases with no gene match: 18. CDR3 length: 20 residues. The CDR3 protein is CASSPASWTGRSANTGELFF. CDR3 nucleotides: TGTGCCAGTAGTCCCGCCTCCTGGACAGGAAGGTCCGCGAACACCGGGGAGCTGTTTTTT.

This sequence joins TRBV4-1 and TRBJ1-5; 8 positions agree with TRBD1. This CDR3 region has 16 residues. The germline gives CDR1 MGHRA, CDR2 YSYEKL. Trimming cost V 4 bases and J 3 bases; bases outside gene matches: 8. The CDR3 DNA follows: TGCGCCAGCAGCCTTACCGGGACAGGAGACAATCAGCCCCAGCATTTT. It translates to CASSLTGTGDNQPQHF.

This clone was found once. J is TRBJ1-2 and V is TRBV2; 8 nucleotides align to TRBD1. Germline CDR1 SNHLY, CDR2 FYNNEI. The length of the CDR3 is 16 residues. The J segment lost 8 bases and the V segment lost 7 bases, leaving 18 bases of the junction unmatched. In DNA, the CDR3 is TGTGCCAGCATCCGTCCACAGGGGGGAACGCTACAGGGCTACACCTTC. Translated, it gives CASIRPQGGTLQGYTF.

The chain links TRBV4-1 to TRBJ2-1; the match to TRBD2 covers 9 bases. This CDR3 has 17 amino acids. Trimming cost V 0 bases and J 7 bases; bases outside gene matches: 10. From germline, CDR1 is MGHRA and CDR2 YSYEKL. CDR3 sequence (DNA): TGCGCCAGCAGCCAAGAGGGAAGCGGGAGGTTCAAGAATGAGCAGTTCTTC. This encodes CASSQEGSGRFKNEQFF.

This clone has more than one count but fewer than ten. The chain is built from TRBV11-2 and TRBJ1-1; D gene ambiguous. V shed 6 bases and J shed 10 bases, with 12 bases lying between them. The CDR3 length is 11 residues. CDR1 is SGHAT, CDR2 FQNNGV, per germline. The CDR3 region is CASRSDRGAFF. CDR3 in DNA: TGTGCCAGCAGATCCGACCGAGGAGCTTTCTTT.

The V gene is TRBV7-2, the J gene TRBJ1-3; 7 positions match TRBD1. This CDR3 comprises 17 residues. Germline values: CDR1 SGHTA, CDR2 FQGNSA. The V and J ends lost 5 bases and 0 bases, in that order; junction bases with no gene match: 10. Written as DNA, the CDR3 is TGTGCCAGCAGCCCATACAGGGGACGTATCTCTGGAAACACCATATATTTT. The encoded protein is CASSPYRGRISGNTIYF.

J is TRBJ1-6 and V is TRBV30; 9 bases are a match to TRBD1. This CDR3 is built from 16 residues. Germline V gene sequence: CDR1 GTSNPN, CDR2 SVGIG (reference sequence). V dropped 5 bases and J dropped 7; count of bases not matched to a gene: 12. This CDR3 is CAWERTGARYNSPLHF. CDR3 in DNA: TGTGCCTGGGAAAGGACAGGGGCGCGTTACAATTCACCCCTCCACTTT.

The chain uses TRBV4-2 and TRBJ1-2; no definite D call. The CDR3 is 12 residues long. Trimming pared 0 bases from V and 5 bases from J, leaving 4 bases between. The germline V gene has CDR1 LGHNA and CDR2 YNFKEQ. The CDR3 here is CASSQDQYGYTF. The CDR3 DNA sequence: TGTGCCAGCAGCCAAGATCAGTATGGCTACACCTTC.

The chain couples TRBV14 to TRBJ2-7, with D hard to call. Germline CDR1 SGHDN, CDR2 FVKESK. Trimming removed 1 base from V and 6 bases from J, with 13 bases in between. The CDR3 is made up of 14 amino acids. CDR3 amino acids: CASSQVPGISEQYF. CDR3 DNA sequence: TGTGCCAGCAGCCAAGTCCCGGGTATAAGCGAGCAGTACTTC.

The V call is TRBV5-1, the J call TRBJ2-6; 8 positions match TRBD2. The germline gives CDR1 SGHRS, CDR2 YFSETQ. The V segment lost 7 bases and the J segment 0 bases; nucleotides outside the gene matches: 12. This CDR3 is built from 18 residues. CDR3 loop: CASSPRGLVFSGANVLTF. In nucleotides, the CDR3 is TGCGCCAGCTCTCCCCGGGGACTAGTGTTCTCTGGGGCCAACGTCCTGACTTTC.

The V gene is TRBV5-4, the J gene TRBJ1-1; the D gene is possibly TRBD1 (5 bases). The CDR3 has 14 amino acids. Per the germline V gene, CDR1 is SGHNT and CDR2 is YYREEE (reference sequence). Deletions cut 5 bases from V and 3 bases from J, with 14 bases between. CDR3 nucleotides: TGTGCCAGCAGACCGGGAGGCAGGGACACTGAAGCTTTCTTT. Protein product: CASRPGGRDTEAFF.

V is TRBV7-2 and J is TRBJ1-5; possibly TRBD1 for D (6 bases). The V and J ends lost 1 base and 2 bases respectively, with 12 bases between them. The CDR3 runs to 16 residues. Germline values: CDR1 SGHTA, CDR2 FQGNSA. The CDR3 protein is CASSLVSGVGNQPQHF. CDR3 DNA: TGTGCCAGCAGCTTAGTATCAGGGGTTGGCAATCAGCCCCAGCATTTT.

The CDR3 spells CAWRPQTGLMNTEAFF. The CDR3 DNA sequence: TGTGCCTGGAGGCCGCAGACAGGGCTAATGAACACTGAAGCTTTCTTT. The chain carries TRBV30 and TRBJ1-1; 7 bases align to TRBD1. Unmatched junction bases numbered 10, after V lost 3 bases and J lost 0 bases. Looked up from germline, CDR1 is GTSNPN and CDR2 is SVGIG (reference sequence). This CDR3 is built from 16 residues. Together with reference TRBV30 and TRBJ1-1, the CDR3 gives the full variable domain: SQTIHQWPATLVQPVGSPLSLECTVEGTSNPNLYWYRQAAGRGLQLLFYSVGIGQISSEVPQNLSASRPQDRQFILSSKKLLLSDSGFYLCAWRPQTGLMNTEAFFGQGTRLTVV.

This sequence joins TRBV5-4 and TRBJ2-6, with D possibly being TRBD1 (5 bases). The CDR3 consists of 15 residues. CDR1 is SGHNT and CDR2 is YYREEE in the germline V gene (reference sequence). Trimming stripped 4 bases from V and 1 base from J, with 9 bases between. CDR3 bases: TGTGCCAGCAGCGGCAGGGATTCTGGGGCCAACGTCCTGACTTTC. It translates to CASSGRDSGANVLTF.

This chain uses TRBV27 with TRBJ2-7; 7 positions agree with TRBD1. This CDR3 region has 14 residues. The V and J ends lost 6 bases and 2 bases, in that order; junction bases with no gene match: 7. Germline V gives CDR1 MNHEY, CDR2 SMNVEV (reference sequence). The chain's CDR3 is CASSLRGQPYEQYF. The CDR3 DNA reads TGTGCCAGCAGCCTACGGGGACAGCCCTACGAGCAGTACTTC.

The V and J genes are TRBV11-2 and TRBJ1-2, with unresolved D. This CDR3 is 14 amino acids long. Per the germline V gene, CDR1 is SGHAT and CDR2 is FQNNGV. Trimming removed 2 bases from V and 5 bases from J, with 12 bases in between. DNA of the CDR3: TGTGCCAGCAGCTTATCAACAGTACATTATGGCTACACCTTC. This sequence encodes CASSLSTVHYGYTF.

This clone came up a few times. The J gene is TRBJ2-2, the V gene TRBV11-2; TRBD2 is a possible D gene (6 bases). The V end lost 4 bases, the J end lost 3 bases, and 15 bases lay between the germline ends. Germline CDR1 and CDR2: SGHAT and FQNNGV. The CDR3 covers 16 residues. This chain's CDR3 is CASSSPGAGDTGELFF. CDR3 sequence (DNA): TGTGCCAGCAGCTCGCCGGGAGCGGGTGACACCGGGGAGCTGTTTTTT.

The chain employs TRBV18 and TRBJ2-7; D is perhaps TRBD1 (5 bases). The CDR3 loop spans 15 amino acids. Germline V gene data show CDR1 as KGHSH and CDR2 as LQKENI. V lost 2 bases, J lost 6 bases, and 17 bases lay in between. The CDR3 bases are TGTGCCAGCTCACCAGCGAGTGGGGCCCTGGGCGAGCAGTACTTC. Amino acids: CASSPASGALGEQYF.

About this clone: A junction boundary mismatches the germline segment, possibly from a read error. This chain joins TRBV5-1 and TRBJ2-1, with 15 bases identical to TRBD2. The germline CDR1 and CDR2 sequences are SGHRS and YFSETQ. The CDR3 runs to 17 residues. CDR3 DNA sequence: TGCGCCAGCGGGACACCAGGACTAGCGGGAGGGCCGGCAATAGTAGTCTTC. It is translated as CASGTPGLAGGPAIVVF. The variable domain in full, completed from reference TRBV5-1 and TRBJ2-1, reads KAGVTQTPRYLIKTRGQQVTLSCSPISGHRSVSWYQQTPGQGLQFLFEYFSETQRNKGNFPGRFSGRQFSNSRSEMNVSTLELGDSALYLCASGTPGLAGGPAIVVFGPGTRLTVL.

The chain has TRBV19 and TRBJ1-2; 8 nucleotides line up with TRBD1. The CDR3 runs to 15 residues. Germline-derived CDR1 and CDR2 are LNHDA and SQIVND (reference sequence). V trimming: 6 bases; J trimming: 4 bases; junction bases outside the gene matches: 10. The CDR3 reads CASSPPGQVGYGYTF. CDR3 bases: TGTGCCAGTAGCCCGCCGGGACAGGTTGGCTATGGCTACACCTTC.

The chain couples TRBV9 to TRBJ1-1; a possible D gene is TRBD1 (6 bases). The ends were cut back, 0 bases at V and 1 base at J, with 7 bases in the middle. The CDR3 sequence is 14 residues long. The germline CDR1 and CDR2 sequences are SGDLS and YYNGEE. CDR3 DNA: TGTGCCAGCAGCGTAGTGGACAGGAACACTGAAGCTTTCTTT. It codes for CASSVVDRNTEAFF.

The chain has TRBV5-1 and TRBJ1-4; D might be TRBD1 (6 bases). Per germline, CDR1 SGHRS and CDR2 YFSETQ. With 7 bases removed from V and 7 bases from J, the gap between germline ends came to 17 bases. The CDR3 has 14 amino acids. The CDR3 DNA sequence: TGCGCCAGCCGACTGACGACACAGGGTGAAAAACTGTTTTTT. Its protein is CASRLTTQGEKLFF.